Detailed here is one T cell receptor beta chain. The sample comes from a study of blood T cell repertoires in COVID-19. It was within 2 weeks before study entry that exposed participants met a COVID-19 case. How the authors handled the data: Nucleated cell counts were estimated from reference gene primer amplification. Sequenced by immunoSEQ multiplex PCR; TCRdb stores in-frame clones only, minus some. V, J and clone size were drawn from that table, and D and trimming were deduced from the DNA. The table records around 400,000 clones, 90% to 95% of them present only once. Source material: PBMCs or T cells enriched from blood (not recorded which). This receptor was obtained from a woman in her thirties or forties who had been exposed to COVID-19.

CDR3 coding DNA: TGTGCCAGTAGGACGACAGGGACCACCGGGGAGCTGTTTTTT. The encoded protein is CASRTTGTTGELFF. The rearrangement links TRBV19 to TRBJ2-2; TRBD1 agrees at 7 bases. This CDR3 contains 14 residues. The trim removed 6 bases at V and 4 bases at J, leaving 5 bases unmatched. The germline V gene encodes CDR1 LNHDA and CDR2 SQIVND (reference sequence).